A single sample is the source of the 12 T cell receptor beta chains below, sequenced in a study of OX40 agonist ivuxolimab in advanced cancers. The data were produced by immunoSEQ multiplex PCR, yet TCRdb's version contains in-frame clones alone and is incomplete. The repertoire holds 43,000 or so clones, with approximately 91% as singletons. The input for sequencing was CD4+ or CD8+ T cells sorted from blood, taken in a trial of the OX40 agonist ivuxolimab. The receptors come from an adult with an advanced solid tumor such as melanoma, head and neck, liver or kidney cancer.

The rearrangement joins TRBV6-6 to TRBJ2-7; D not resolved. This CDR3 spans 13 amino acids. V dropped 5 bases and J dropped 2 bases, with 10 bases sitting between them. CDR1 and CDR2 from the germline V gene are MNHNY and SVGAGI (reference sequence). The CDR3 is CASSKTSAYEQYF. CDR3 coding DNA: TGTGCCAGCAGTAAAACTTCTGCCTACGAGCAGTACTTC.

The chain combines TRBV7-9 with TRBJ2-7; 9 bases are shared with TRBD2. This CDR3 has 16 residues. With 5 bases clipped from V and 1 base from J, the junction kept 9 bases outside the gene matches. The germline V gene encodes CDR1 SEHNR and CDR2 FQNEAQ (reference sequence). In nucleotides, the CDR3 is TGTGCCAGCAGCCACGCCGGGACTAGCCCTTCCTACGAGCAGTACTTC. Encoded protein: CASSHAGTSPSYEQYF.

V gene TRBV5-1 combines with J gene TRBJ1-1; D uncertain. The CDR3 totals 13 residues. CDR1 and CDR2 (germline): SGHRS, YFSETQ. V was shortened by 0 bases and J by 4 bases, with 7 bases between the two germline ends. The CDR3 coding sequence is TGCGCCAGCAGCTTGGGGCCAGTCACTGAAGCTTTCTTT. Its translation is CASSLGPVTEAFF.

The chain has TRBV7-2 and TRBJ2-1; 8 positions match TRBD2. Per the germline V gene, CDR1 is SGHTA and CDR2 is FQGNSA. The CDR3 is made up of 13 amino acids. V was clipped by 4 bases and J by 6 bases; unmatched bases: 2. CDR3 coding DNA: TGTGCCAGCAGCTCCGGACTAGCCAATGAGCAGTTCTTC. It yields the protein CASSSGLANEQFF.

This clone was seen once. The chain has TRBV27 and TRBJ1-4; 7 nucleotides match TRBD1. The J segment lost 8 bases and the V segment lost 5 bases, leaving 8 bases of the junction unmatched. Germline values: CDR1 MNHEY, CDR2 SMNVEV (reference sequence). CDR3 length equals 14 residues. The CDR3 DNA follows: TGTGCCAGCAGTATAAGACAGGGACGGGAAAAACTGTTTTTT. Translation: CASSIRQGREKLFF.

This rearrangement joins TRBV28 to TRBJ2-7; perhaps D is TRBD1 or TRBD2 (6 bases each). Deletions cut 8 bases from V and 5 bases from J, with 16 bases between. Germline V gene data show CDR1 as MDHEN and CDR2 as SYDVKM. The CDR3 consists of 13 residues. The CDR3 DNA follows: TGTGCCAGCTATAGGGGGGAGAAGGACGAGCAGTACTTC. Residues: CASYRGEKDEQYF.

The rearrangement uses TRBV7-3 and TRBJ2-1, with a possible D match to TRBD2 (6 bases). The V end was cut by 1 base, the J end by 4 bases, with 14 bases between. Germline V CDR1 and CDR2: SGHTA, FQGTGA. This CDR3 spans 16 amino acids. CDR3 residues: CASSLMPEGRYNEQFF. CDR3 DNA sequence: TGTGCCAGCAGCTTAATGCCGGAGGGGAGATACAATGAGCAGTTCTTC.

This clone was observed once. This rearrangement joins TRBV10-3 to TRBJ2-7; D perhaps matches TRBD2 (6 bases). The germline gives CDR1 ENHRY, CDR2 SYGVKD. This CDR3 has 11 amino acids. The V gene lost 3 bases and the J gene lost 7 bases, with 7 bases spanning the gap. In nucleotides, the CDR3 is TGTGCCATCAGTGAACGGGGGGAGCAGTACTTC. Amino acids: CAISERGEQYF.

The CDR3 loop reads CASSFRANNEKLFF. CDR3 coding DNA: TGTGCCAGCAGCTTCCGAGCGAACAATGAAAAACTGTTTTTT. The chain uses TRBV5-4 and TRBJ1-4; D not resolved. This CDR3 is 14 amino acids long. From germline, CDR1 is SGHNT and CDR2 YYREEE (reference sequence). Trimming took 2 bases from V and 5 from J, leaving 10 bases between them.

V usage is TRBV6-1 and J usage is TRBJ1-2; TRBD1 matches at 8 bases. The ends lost 5 bases at V and 2 bases at J; junction bases unmatched: 4. Germline CDR1 and CDR2: MNHNS and SASEGT. CDR3 length equals 14 residues. The CDR3 sequence is CASSIGQGNYGYTF. DNA for the CDR3: TGTGCCAGCAGTATCGGACAGGGAAACTATGGCTACACCTTC.

This clone was picked up one time. For the CDR3, the DNA is TGTGCCAGCAGCGAGGGACAGGGGTCCGGGGCTGGAAACACCATATATTTT. It is translated as CASSEGQGSGAGNTIYF. The chain joins TRBV9 to TRBJ1-3; 10 positions agree with TRBD1. CDR1 and CDR2 from the germline V gene are SGDLS and YYNGEE. The CDR3 spans 17 residues. The trim removed 3 bases at V and 2 bases at J, leaving 8 bases unmatched.

The J gene is TRBJ1-2, the V gene TRBV4-2, with D unresolved. V lost 0 bases and J 6 bases, leaving 5 bases between the germline ends. Germline V gives CDR1 LGHNA, CDR2 YNFKEQ. The CDR3 is 12 amino acids. The CDR3 DNA reads TGTGCCAGCAGCCAAGAGTTGGATGGCTACACCTTC. Translation: CASSQELDGYTF.